Sequencing of this T cell receptor beta chain was carried out in a study of blood T cell repertoires in COVID-19. Trimming removed 1 base at V and 0 bases at J, with 7 bases between. The CDR3 spans 14 residues. Germline lookup yields CDR1 SGHDT and CDR2 YYEEEE. Original methodology: Reference gene primer amplification gave nucleated cell count estimates. The assay was immunoSEQ multiplex PCR, and TCRdb's table has in-frame clones only and misses some. V, J and clone size are those of that table, while D and trimming were read from the DNA. The sample lists 200,000 to 300,000 clones; 70% to 90% were seen once.

The sample consisted of peripheral blood. The receptor was isolated from an older man with acute or convalescent COVID-19. The chain joins TRBV5-6 to TRBJ1-1; D ambiguous. CDR3 coding DNA: TGTGCCAGCAGCTTGAACGGGGTGAACACTGAAGCTTTCTTT. Its translation is CASSLNGVNTEAFF.